A single sample is the source of the 24 T cell receptor beta chains below, sequenced in a study of shared clonotypes between healthy human individuals. The repertoire was sequenced with immunoSEQ multiplex PCR; TCRdb's copy has only in-frame clones and lacks some. The sample records about 2.4 million clones, 93% being singletons. The sample was naive CD4+ T cells from PBMCs. Subset: CD45RA+ positively selected. The receptors derive from a man younger than 35 in good health. Some clones in this sample may be carry-over from other donors' samples.

The rearrangement joins TRBV9 to TRBJ2-3; D is undetermined. Germline-derived CDR1 and CDR2 are SGDLS and YYNGEE. The CDR3 has 15 residues. Trimming took off 0 bases at V and 2 bases at J, with 10 bases between the two ends. The CDR3 nucleotides read TGTGCCAGCAGCGTAGGGGCGCCGAACACAGATACGCAGTATTTT. Its translation is CASSVGAPNTDTQYF.

The rearrangement joins TRBV28 to TRBJ1-2; D is uncertain. Germline-derived CDR1 and CDR2 are MDHEN and SYDVKM. This CDR3 spans 13 amino acids. V was clipped by 8 bases and J by 2 bases, with 12 bases between them. The CDR3 spells CASHTMANYGYTF. CDR3 DNA sequence: TGTGCCAGCCACACGATGGCAAACTATGGCTACACCTTC.

CDR3 bases: TGTGCAACCCATGGGGCAGGGGGAAGGTACGAGCAGTACTTC. This sequence encodes CATHGAGGRYEQYF. V is TRBV6-6 and J is TRBJ2-7; 7 nucleotides match TRBD1. Germline V gene sequence: CDR1 MNHNY, CDR2 SVGAGI (reference sequence). CDR3 length: 14 residues.

To note about this clone: Other DNA sequences in the same sample also yield this CDR3. CDR3 in amino acids: CSVAGGSYEQYF. The CDR3 coding sequence is TGCAGCGTAGCAGGGGGCTCCTACGAGCAGTACTTC. V usage is TRBV29-1 and J usage is TRBJ2-7; 7 nucleotides line up with TRBD1. The CDR3 totals 12 residues. V lost 6 bases, J lost 0 bases, and 2 bases stayed unmatched. In germline, CDR1 is SQVTM, CDR2 ANQGSEA.

This clone was seen more than once but under ten times. The V call is TRBV29-1, the J call TRBJ1-1, with D uncertain. The CDR3 runs 12 residues. In germline, CDR1 is SQVTM, CDR2 ANQGSEA. V was pared by 7 bases and J by 0 bases, with 9 bases between. Here the CDR3 DNA reads TGCAGCGGGGCGGATCTGAACACTGAAGCTTTCTTT. Protein: CSGADLNTEAFF. The variable domain in full, completed from reference TRBV29-1 and TRBJ1-1, reads SAVISQKPSRDICQRGTSLTIQCQVDSQVTMMFWYRQQPGQSLTLIATANQGSEATYESGFVIDKFPISRPNLTFSTLTVSNMSPEDSSIYLCSGADLNTEAFFGQGTRLTVV.

V and J are TRBV6-5 and TRBJ2-7; D unresolved. V lost 8 bases and J 0 bases, leaving 11 bases between the germline ends. The CDR3 loop spans 13 amino acids. Looked up from germline, CDR1 is MNHEY and CDR2 is SVGAGI. In DNA form, the CDR3 reads TGTGCCAGCTCTAGGACCTTCTCCTACGAGCAGTACTTC. It encodes CASSRTFSYEQYF.

The rearrangement links TRBV5-4 to TRBJ2-7; no clear D. The V and J ends lost 4 bases and 0 bases respectively, with 14 bases between them. Looked up from germline, CDR1 is SGHNT and CDR2 is YYREEE (reference sequence). CDR3 length: 15 residues. The CDR3 coding sequence is TGTGCCAGCAGCCATCACAACAGTCTCTCCTACGAGCAGTACTTC. Translation gives CASSHHNSLSYEQYF.

This chain uses TRBV2 with TRBJ2-3; D unresolved. This CDR3 is 13 amino acids long. The germline V and J ends were trimmed by 5 bases and 4 bases, with 10 bases remaining between them. Germline V gene data show CDR1 as SNHLY and CDR2 as FYNNEI. The CDR3 spells CASSQDWSDTQYF. For the CDR3, the DNA is TGTGCCAGCAGTCAAGACTGGTCAGATACGCAGTATTTT.

The chain joins TRBV5-8 to TRBJ2-1, with a weak D call TRBD2 (6 bases). This CDR3 has 14 residues. The V gene lost 4 bases and the J gene lost 6 bases, with 14 bases spanning the gap. CDR1 and CDR2 (germline): SGHTS, YDEGEE. The DNA for the CDR3 is TGTGCCAGCAGCGAACCGGGACTTCGCAATGAGCAGTTCTTC. Translation gives CASSEPGLRNEQFF. The full variable domain, its missing parts supplied by reference TRBV5-8 and TRBJ2-1, is EAGVTQSPTHLIKTRGQQATLRCSPISGHTSVYWYQQALGLGLQFLLWYDEGEERNRGNFPPRFSGRQFPNYSSELNVNALELEDSALYLCASSEPGLRNEQFFGPGTRLTVL.

CDR3 region: CASSYATSGSYEQYF. CDR3 nucleotide sequence: TGCGCCAGCAGCTATGCGACTAGCGGGAGTTACGAGCAGTACTTC. The rearrangement joins TRBV5-1 to TRBJ2-7, with 12 bases fitting TRBD2. The CDR3 is made up of 15 amino acids. Germline V lookup: CDR1 SGHRS, CDR2 YFSETQ. V was clipped by 3 bases and J by 4 bases; unmatched bases: 5.

DNA for the CDR3: TGTGCCAGCAGCCCACGGAAAGCGGACTCCTACAATGAGCAGTTCTTC. Residues: CASSPRKADSYNEQFF. This chain uses TRBV11-3 with TRBJ2-1; the D gene is possibly TRBD2 (5 bases). Deletions cut 5 bases from V and 0 bases from J, with 14 bases between. This CDR3 is built from 16 residues. Germline assignment: CDR1 SGHNT and CDR2 YENEEA. Full variable domain (outside the CDR3, taken from reference TRBV11-3 and TRBJ2-1): EAGVVQSPRYKIIEKKQPVAFWCNPISGHNTLYWYLQNLGQGPELLIRYENEEAVDDSQLPKDRFSAERLKGVDSTLKIQPAELGDSAVYLCASSPRKADSYNEQFFGPGTRLTVL.

Remarks on this clone: The sample holds other DNA sequences that translate to the same CDR3. This chain connects TRBV5-1 to TRBJ2-3, with TRBD2 identical over 9 bases. V gave up 0 bases and J gave up 0 bases; unmatched junction bases: 2. The germline V gene has CDR1 SGHRS and CDR2 YFSETQ. This CDR3 contains 16 residues. CDR3 DNA: TGCGCCAGCAGCTTGGGACTAGCGGACAGCACAGATACGCAGTATTTT. Protein product: CASSLGLADSTDTQYF.

Concerning this clone itself: The sample has other DNA sequences that encode this CDR3 too. The chain carries TRBV5-1 and TRBJ2-2; D is unresolved. Germline lookup yields CDR1 SGHRS and CDR2 YFSETQ. The V and J ends lost 0 bases and 0 bases respectively, with 3 bases between them. The CDR3 totals 14 residues. CDR3 bases: TGCGCCAGCAGCTTGGGTTCGAACACCGGGGAGCTGTTTTTT. Translation gives CASSLGSNTGELFF.

V usage is TRBV28 and J usage is TRBJ1-5; 10 nucleotides line up with TRBD1. Germline-derived CDR1 and CDR2 are MDHEN and SYDVKM. CDR3 length: 17 residues. V gave up 8 bases and J gave up 0 bases; unmatched junction bases: 10. This CDR3 is CASVRTGGPYSNQPQHF. CDR3 in DNA: TGTGCCAGCGTGAGGACAGGGGGGCCCTATAGCAATCAGCCCCAGCATTTT.

Written as DNA, the CDR3 is TGCGCCAGCAGCTTGGACAGGGGGCCGGCTTTCTTT. This encodes CASSLDRGPAFF. The chain employs TRBV5-1 and TRBJ1-1; 9 nucleotides match TRBD1. Germline loops: CDR1 SGHRS, CDR2 YFSETQ. This CDR3 contains 12 residues. J was trimmed by 11 bases and V by 0 bases; bases with no gene match: 2.

In this sample, this clone turned up once. This chain uses TRBV28 with TRBJ1-2, with 9 bases that match TRBD1. CDR1 and CDR2 from the germline V gene are MDHEN and SYDVKM. The CDR3 is 15 residues long. V was clipped by 7 bases and J by 5 bases; unmatched bases: 11. CDR3 nucleotides: TGTGCCAGCACTCTCGGGACAGGGCTTAGGTATGGCTACACCTTC. Residues: CASTLGTGLRYGYTF.

The CDR3 DNA reads TGTGCCTGGTGGCTCCCGGGACAGGGAGATTTGGAAGAGACCCAGTACTTC. It specifies CAWWLPGQGDLEETQYF. The chain carries TRBV30 and TRBJ2-5, with 9 bases that match TRBD1. The CDR3 length is 17 residues. The V segment lost 5 bases and the J segment 3 bases; nucleotides outside the gene matches: 16. Per germline, CDR1 GTSNPN and CDR2 SVGIG (reference sequence).

The chain joins TRBV28 to TRBJ2-7, with 7 bases matching TRBD2. The CDR3 extends over 14 amino acids. The junction had 12 bases not matched to a gene; V was cut back by 10 bases and J by 3 bases. The germline gives CDR1 MDHEN, CDR2 SYDVKM. This CDR3 reads CATSSSRGVYEQYF. The CDR3 DNA reads as TGTGCCACTTCGTCCAGCCGGGGGGTCTACGAGCAGTACTTC.

The V call is TRBV30, the J call TRBJ1-3; tentatively, D is TRBD1 (5 bases). This CDR3 has 15 residues. Germline CDR1 and CDR2: GTSNPN and SVGIG (reference sequence). Trimming removed 0 bases at V and 4 bases at J, with 13 bases between. CDR3 bases: TGTGCCTGGAGTGTCGGACAAAATACAGGAAACACCATATATTTT. It codes for CAWSVGQNTGNTIYF.

CDR3: CASSPGSANEKLFF. The DNA of the CDR3 is TGTGCCAGCAGCCCGGGCTCAGCTAATGAAAAACTGTTTTTT. V gene TRBV28 combines with J gene TRBJ1-4; D ambiguous. CDR3 length equals 14 residues. Germline V lookup: CDR1 MDHEN, CDR2 SYDVKM. V dropped 6 bases and J dropped 3 bases, with 11 bases sitting between them.

The gene calls are TRBV7-2 and TRBJ2-5; D not certain. V was trimmed by 3 bases and J by 3 bases, leaving 5 bases between them. The CDR3 covers 12 residues. Per the germline V gene, CDR1 is SGHTA and CDR2 is FQGNSA. DNA of the CDR3: TGTGCCAGCAGCTTCCGAAAAGAGACCCAGTACTTC. Encoded protein: CASSFRKETQYF.

This sequence joins TRBV6-5 and TRBJ2-3; D might be TRBD1 (6 bases). The V gene lost 6 bases and the J gene lost 6 bases, with 16 bases spanning the gap. CDR1 is MNHEY and CDR2 is SVGAGI in the germline V gene. The length of the CDR3 is 14 residues. CDR3 in amino acids: CASRKTGSWDTQYF. The CDR3 DNA follows: TGTGCCAGCAGAAAGACAGGTTCTTGGGATACGCAGTATTTT.

The CDR3 region has the DNA TGTGCCAGCAGACAGGACCTAAACTCCTACAATGAGCAGTTCTTC. It is translated as CASRQDLNSYNEQFF. The rearrangement links TRBV6-6 to TRBJ2-1; possibly TRBD1 for D (5 bases). V was pared by 6 bases and J by 0 bases, with 12 bases between. CDR3 length equals 15 residues. Germline lookup yields CDR1 MNHNY and CDR2 SVGAGI (reference sequence).

The V call is TRBV28, the J call TRBJ1-4, with D maybe TRBD1 (5 bases). V shed 7 bases and J shed 3 bases, with 21 bases lying between them. The CDR3 has 17 amino acids. The germline CDR1 and CDR2 sequences are MDHEN and SYDVKM. CDR3 nucleotide sequence: TGTGCCAGCACTGAAACGGGCCAGGGACCTGCTAATGAAAAACTGTTTTTT. It translates to CASTETGQGPANEKLFF. Full variable domain (remainder filled in from reference TRBV28 and TRBJ1-4): DVKVTQSSRYLVKRTGEKVFLECVQDMDHENMFWYRQDPGLGLRLIYFSYDVKMKEKGDIPEGYSVSREKKERFSLILESASTNQTSMYLCASTETGQGPANEKLFFGSGTQLSVL.